The clone carrying this TCR beta chain was detected only a few times. Its antigen is unidentified. Repertoires were generated with immunoSEQ multiplex PCR, while TCRdb's copy carries only in-frame clones and drops some. The data hold some 56,000 clones, with 89% observed a single time. The CDR3 is made up of 16 amino acids. This sample was included in a study of T cell responses to AZD1222 COVID-19 vaccine. Study-wide results and limits: Donors in the cohort were predominantly white British and more often female, and clonal diversity was possibly underestimated. Spike-specific TCR breadth and depth both grew after two AZD1222 doses.

The rearrangement uses TRBV21-1 and TRBJ1-2; TRBD1, as called in the table, went unchecked against the DNA. TRBV21-1 is noted as a pseudogene. This TCR was sampled from an adult who received the AZD1222 COVID-19 vaccine. The material sequenced was peripheral blood, taken 28 days after the second AZD1222 dose. The CDR3 sequence is CASSKGSGTGVYGYTF. In nucleotides, the CDR3 is TGTGCCAGCAGCAAAGGATCCGGGACAGGCGTCTATGGCTACACCTTC.